One and the same sample provided the 19 T cell receptor beta chains below, sequenced in a study of blood T cell repertoires in COVID-19. Libraries were prepared by immunoSEQ multiplex PCR; TCRdb keeps only in-frame clonotypes and omits some of them. The data show 70,000 to 95,000 clones, about 85% seen once. The source material was peripheral blood. The receptors here all came from a man aged 80 or over with active or convalescent COVID-19.

The V gene is TRBV2, the J gene TRBJ2-1, with TRBD2 matching over 8 bases. The J segment lost 0 bases and the V segment lost 6 bases, leaving 19 bases of the junction unmatched. The CDR3 covers 20 residues. Germline assignment: CDR1 SNHLY and CDR2 FYNNEI. This CDR3 is CASSRLKRGTLPSSYNEQFF. CDR3 in DNA: TGTGCCAGCAGCCGGTTAAAGCGGGGGACACTTCCAAGCTCCTACAATGAGCAGTTCTTC.

The chain is built from TRBV7-9 and TRBJ2-5, with D tentatively TRBD1 (5 bases). V lost 1 base to trimming and J lost 5 bases, with 14 bases between them. The CDR3 totals 15 residues. The germline CDR1 and CDR2 sequences are SEHNR and FQNEAQ (reference sequence). The CDR3 loop reads CASSLGVIRAETQYF. CDR3 in DNA: TGTGCCAGCAGCTTAGGGGTCATCAGGGCCGAGACCCAGTACTTC.

The V call is TRBV7-9, the J call TRBJ1-1, with D possibly being TRBD1 (6 bases). The V gene lost 5 bases and the J gene lost 0 bases, with 13 bases spanning the gap. Per germline, CDR1 SEHNR and CDR2 FQNEAQ (reference sequence). The CDR3 is made up of 15 amino acids. CDR3 residues: CASSPWTAMNTEAFF. In DNA form, the CDR3 reads TGTGCCAGCAGCCCGTGGACAGCCATGAACACTGAAGCTTTCTTT. Full variable domain (remainder filled in from reference TRBV7-9 and TRBJ1-1): DTGVSQNPRHKITKRGQNVTFRCDPISEHNRLYWYRQTLGQGPEFLTYFQNEAQLEKSRLLSDRFSAERPKGSFSTLEIQRTEQGDSAMYLCASSPWTAMNTEAFFGQGTRLTVV.

On this clone: This sample also contains other DNA sequences that code for the same CDR3. This chain links TRBV11-2 with TRBJ2-3; 7 nucleotides match TRBD1. This CDR3 has 13 amino acids. The V segment lost 5 bases and the J segment 6 bases; nucleotides outside the gene matches: 5. CDR1 and CDR2 (germline): SGHAT, FQNNGV. In DNA, the CDR3 is TGTGCCAGCAGCGCTACAGGGGCCGATACGCAGTATTTT. It specifies CASSATGADTQYF.

The V call is TRBV29-1, the J call TRBJ1-2; D gene unclear. V shed 2 bases and J shed 4 bases, with 11 bases lying between them. This CDR3 has 13 residues. The germline CDR1 and CDR2 sequences are SQVTM and ANQGSEA. The CDR3 loop is CSVEISTLYGYTF. CDR3 bases: TGCAGCGTTGAAATTTCAACTCTCTATGGCTACACCTTC.

This rearrangement joins TRBV18 to TRBJ1-4; no clear D gene. Germline V gene data show CDR1 as KGHSH and CDR2 as LQKENI. The CDR3 has 13 amino acids. V dropped 2 bases and J dropped 4 bases, with 5 bases sitting between them. CDR3 DNA sequence: TGTGCCAGCTCACCAGGCCTTAATGAAAAACTGTTTTTT. The encoded protein is CASSPGLNEKLFF.

V gene TRBV24-1 combines with J gene TRBJ2-3; tentative D call: TRBD1 (6 bases). Trimming cost V 1 base and J 4 bases, with 17 bases left between them. Germline lookup yields CDR1 KGHDR and CDR2 SFDVKD. The CDR3 is 17 amino acids. This CDR3 reads CATSDLGGSFSADTQYF. CDR3 DNA sequence: TGTGCCACCAGTGATTTAGGGGGATCGTTCAGCGCAGATACGCAGTATTTT.

The chain combines TRBV10-3 with TRBJ1-4; TRBD1 aligns across 7 bases. With 2 bases clipped from V and 7 bases from J, the junction kept 7 bases outside the gene matches. The CDR3 has 15 amino acids. Germline CDR1 reads ENHRY; CDR2 reads SYGVKD. The CDR3 reads CAISEVARGPEKLFF. The CDR3 DNA sequence: TGTGCCATCAGTGAGGTCGCTAGGGGGCCTGAAAAACTGTTTTTT.

The CDR3 DNA reads as TGTGCCACCAGTGACCCGAGCTCTGGAAACACCATATATTTT. It encodes CATSDPSSGNTIYF. This sequence joins TRBV24-1 and TRBJ1-3; no clear D. CDR1 and CDR2 from the germline V gene are KGHDR and SFDVKD. This CDR3 comprises 14 residues. V shed 4 bases and J shed 0 bases, with 6 bases lying between them.

V is TRBV7-9 and J is TRBJ2-1, with D possibly TRBD1 on 5 matching bases. The length of the CDR3 is 14 residues. CDR1 is SEHNR, CDR2 FQNEAQ, per germline (reference sequence). The V gene lost 3 bases and the J gene lost 4 bases, with 10 bases spanning the gap. CDR3 nucleotides: TGTGCCAGCAGCTTCACACAGGCTTACAATGAGCAGTTCTTC. Its protein product is CASSFTQAYNEQFF.

The chain uses TRBV7-2 and TRBJ1-2; D gene unclear. This CDR3 has 13 amino acids. V was cut by 3 bases and J by 4 bases, with 9 bases left in between. Looked up from germline, CDR1 is SGHTA and CDR2 is FQGNSA. Written as DNA, the CDR3 is TGTGCCAGCAGCTTCGGGGTACTCTATGGCTACACCTTC. Its protein is CASSFGVLYGYTF.

The rearrangement uses TRBV7-3 and TRBJ2-7; D not certain. This CDR3 has 9 amino acids. Germline-derived CDR1 and CDR2 are SGHTA and FQGTGA. The CDR3 region is CVFAYEQYV. The CDR3 DNA follows: TGTGTTTTCGCCTACGAGCAGTACGTC.

The chain couples TRBV5-1 to TRBJ1-5, with 7 bases fitting TRBD1. CDR1 is SGHRS and CDR2 is YFSETQ in the germline V gene. The CDR3 is made up of 15 amino acids. J was trimmed by 3 bases and V by 0 bases; bases with no gene match: 3. CDR3 in amino acids: CASSLGQGYNQPQHF. The CDR3 DNA reads TGCGCCAGCAGCTTGGGACAGGGCTACAATCAGCCCCAGCATTTT.

This clone was picked up a small number of times. The V gene is TRBV11-2, the J gene TRBJ1-3; 8 bases agree with TRBD1. Looked up from germline, CDR1 is SGHAT and CDR2 is FQNNGV. V shed 3 bases, J shed 4 bases, and the junction held 2 bases outside the gene matches. This CDR3 is 14 amino acids long. CDR3 in amino acids: CASSLDRAGNTIYF. The CDR3 DNA follows: TGTGCCAGCAGCTTGGACAGGGCGGGAAACACCATATATTTT.

This clone was seen once. The chain combines TRBV6-6 with TRBJ1-5; 9 positions agree with TRBD1. With 5 bases clipped from V and 7 bases from J, the junction kept 9 bases outside the gene matches. The CDR3 runs to 15 residues. Germline V gives CDR1 MNHNY, CDR2 SVGAGI (reference sequence). CDR3 coding DNA: TGTGCCAGCAGTGACGACAGGGGGTCTGGACAGCCCCAGCATTTT. Protein product: CASSDDRGSGQPQHF.

The chain combines TRBV11-2 with TRBJ1-1, with D perhaps matching TRBD1 (5 bases). The V and J ends lost 4 bases and 3 bases respectively, with 15 bases between them. Germline V CDR1 and CDR2: SGHAT, FQNNGV. This CDR3 contains 15 residues. DNA of the CDR3: TGTGCCAGCAGCTCCCCGCACAAAGGGGACACTGAAGCTTTCTTT. Its protein product is CASSSPHKGDTEAFF. Looking up the rest from reference TRBV11-2 and TRBJ1-1 gives the full variable domain: EAGVAQSPRYKIIEKRQSVAFWCNPISGHATLYWYQQILGQGPKLLIQFQNNGVVDDSQLPKDRFSAERLKGVDSTLKIQPAKLEDSAVYLCASSSPHKGDTEAFFGQGTRLTVV.

V is TRBV27 and J is TRBJ1-1; TRBD1 matches at 7 bases. Germline lookup yields CDR1 MNHEY and CDR2 SMNVEV (reference sequence). This CDR3 has 18 amino acids. Trimming cost V 3 bases and J 0 bases; bases outside gene matches: 13. The CDR3: CASSFRFQTGPMNTEAFF. CDR3 in DNA: TGTGCCAGCAGTTTTCGATTTCAGACAGGGCCCATGAACACTGAAGCTTTCTTT.

This chain uses TRBV9 with TRBJ2-3; possibly TRBD2 for D (6 bases). CDR1 is SGDLS, CDR2 YYNGEE, per germline. Trimming pared 2 bases from V and 0 bases from J, leaving 13 bases between. The CDR3 has 16 residues. The CDR3 here is CASSVGIAASTDTQYF. In DNA, the CDR3 is TGTGCCAGCAGCGTTGGGATAGCGGCTAGCACAGATACGCAGTATTTT. Together with reference TRBV9 and TRBJ2-3, the CDR3 gives the full variable domain: DSGVTQTPKHLITATGQRVTLRCSPRSGDLSVYWYQQSLDQGLQFLIQYYNGEERAKGNILERFSAQQFPDLHSELNLSSLELGDSALYFCASSVGIAASTDTQYFGPGTRLTVL.

This clone was observed a single time. This sequence joins TRBV2 and TRBJ1-4, with D perhaps matching TRBD1 (5 bases). V was cut by 6 bases and J by 4 bases, with 12 bases left in between. CDR1 is SNHLY and CDR2 is FYNNEI in the germline V gene. This CDR3 has 14 amino acids. CDR3 DNA: TGTGCCAGCAGATCCCGGGACTTTAATGAAAAACTGTTTTTT. This codes for CASRSRDFNEKLFF.